This T cell receptor (beta chain) came from a study of PD-L1 blockade in urothelial cancer. Documented time point: peripheral blood 6 weeks after treatment start. Libraries were prepared by immunoSEQ multiplex PCR; TCRdb keeps only in-frame clonotypes and omits some of them. The table has around 45,000 clones, about four fifths seen once; the top ten hold approximately 16%. Looked up from germline, CDR1 is SGHRS and CDR2 is YFSETQ. With 3 bases removed from V and 4 bases from J, the gap between germline ends came to 12 bases. The length of the CDR3 is 14 residues. The sequence was obtained from a man in his sixties with urothelial cancer. The specimen was PBMCs, collected around atezolizumab (anti-PD-L1) treatment. The gene calls are TRBV5-1 and TRBJ2-3; D ambiguous. CDR3 in amino acids: CASSSRSPADTQYF. The CDR3 region has the DNA TGCGCCAGCAGCTCCCGGAGCCCCGCAGATACGCAGTATTTT.